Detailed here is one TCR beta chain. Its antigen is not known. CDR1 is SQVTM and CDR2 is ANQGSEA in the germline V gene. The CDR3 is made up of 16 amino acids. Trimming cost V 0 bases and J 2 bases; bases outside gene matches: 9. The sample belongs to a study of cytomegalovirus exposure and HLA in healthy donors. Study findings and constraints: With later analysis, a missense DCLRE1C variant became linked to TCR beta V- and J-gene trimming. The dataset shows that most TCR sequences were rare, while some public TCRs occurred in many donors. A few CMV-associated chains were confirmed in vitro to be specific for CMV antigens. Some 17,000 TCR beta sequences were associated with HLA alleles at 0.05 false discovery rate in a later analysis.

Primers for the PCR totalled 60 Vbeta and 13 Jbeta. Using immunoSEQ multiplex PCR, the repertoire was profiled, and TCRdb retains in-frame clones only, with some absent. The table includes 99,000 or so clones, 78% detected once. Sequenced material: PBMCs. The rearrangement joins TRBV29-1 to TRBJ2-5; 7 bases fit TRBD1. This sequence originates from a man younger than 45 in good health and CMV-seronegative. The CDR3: CSVEDYRQGIQETQYF. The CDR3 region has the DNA TGCAGCGTTGAAGACTATCGACAGGGAATTCAAGAGACCCAGTACTTC.